The 16 T cell receptor beta chains presented below share a single source sample, sequenced in a study of HIV-infected patients and healthy controls. About 550 ng RNA was reverse transcribed with alpha and beta constant-region primers. Using multiplexing indices, alpha and beta chain libraries were generated apart by chain-specific third strand synthesis. TCRdb reanalysed the 5' RACE reads using MiXCR and keeps one entry per CDR3 protein. This sample yields 10,000 or so distinct CDR3 sequences, of which roughly 8% are seen a single time; 3.5% to 4.5% belongs to the top ten. Whole blood was used without fractionation, so all unsorted peripheral T cells were included. The sample was blood. The receptors originated from an adult in good health.

The genes are TRBV2 and TRBJ1-4, with no clear D. V lost 5 bases, J lost 4 bases, and 17 bases lay in between. The CDR3 contains 16 residues. Germline CDR1 reads SNHLY; CDR2 reads FYNNEI. The CDR3, as DNA: TGTGCCAGCAGTCGAACGGCCGGACTGGTTAATGAAAAACTGTTTTTT. Amino acid sequence: CASSRTAGLVNEKLFF.

This clonotype has at least ten counts. The junction departs from the called germline gene at one end, perhaps through a read error. This chain uses TRBV5-1 with TRBJ1-5; D not resolved. Germline CDR1 is SGHRS and CDR2 is YFSETQ. The CDR3 totals 12 residues. The CDR3 is CASSLDGQPQHF. In nucleotides, the CDR3 is TGCGCCAGCAGTTTGGATGGGCAGCCCCAGCATTTT. Variable domain in full (rest from reference TRBV5-1 and TRBJ1-5): KAGVTQTPRYLIKTRGQQVTLSCSPISGHRSVSWYQQTPGQGLQFLFEYFSETQRNKGNFPGRFSGRQFSNSRSEMNVSTLELGDSALYLCASSLDGQPQHFGDGTRLSIL.

This clonotype is deemed medium-sized. The CDR3 here is CATRGSSTDTQYF. DNA of the CDR3: TGTGCCACCAGGGGGTCTAGCACAGATACGCAGTATTTT. The genes are TRBV6-5 and TRBJ2-3; 7 bases are a match to TRBD1. Germline lookup yields CDR1 MNHEY and CDR2 SVGAGI. The V gene end was trimmed by 10 bases and the J gene end by 0 bases; junction bases not matched to a gene: 4. There are 13 residues in the CDR3.

In its sample, this clonotype is medium-sized. The genes are TRBV25-1 and TRBJ2-3, with 10 bases matching TRBD1. Trimming removed 7 bases from V and 2 bases from J; junction bases left unmatched: 9. CDR3 length: 16 amino acids. Germline V gene sequence: CDR1 MGHDK, CDR2 SYGVNS. As DNA, the CDR3 is TGTGCCAGCACTCGACAGGGGGCGGGGAACACAGATACGCAGTATTTT. Translation: CASTRQGAGNTDTQYF.

Many counts were recorded for this clonotype. This chain uses TRBV7-8 with TRBJ1-6; tentatively, D is TRBD1 (5 bases). Trimming removed 2 bases at V and 5 bases at J, with 10 bases between. Germline V gene sequence: CDR1 SGHVS, CDR2 FQNEAQ. This CDR3 has 15 amino acids. The CDR3 region is CASSLSARDNSPLHF. CDR3 bases: TGTGCCAGCAGCTTATCAGCCAGGGATAATTCACCCCTCCACTTT. The full variable domain, its missing parts supplied by reference TRBV7-8 and TRBJ1-6, is GAGVSQSPRYKVAKRGQDVALRCDPISGHVSLFWYQQALGQGPEFLTYFQNEAQLDKSGLPSDRFFAERPEGSVSTLKIQRTQQEDSAVYLCASSLSARDNSPLHFGNGTRLTVT.

In its sample, this clonotype is medium-sized. This rearrangement joins TRBV6-6 to TRBJ1-1; 8 positions match TRBD1. Germline V gene data show CDR1 as MNHNY and CDR2 as SVGAGI (reference sequence). V was clipped by 6 bases and J by 10 bases; unmatched bases: 10. CDR3 length equals 13 residues. The CDR3 protein is CASSSRDRYTAFF. CDR3 nucleotides: TGTGCCAGCAGCTCCCGGGACAGGTATACAGCTTTCTTT.

This clonotype was seen at least ten times. For the CDR3, the DNA is TGTGCCAGCAGTGATAGTTCCTACAATGAGCAGTTCTTC. Protein sequence: CASSDSSYNEQFF. This chain links TRBV6-1 with TRBJ2-1; D ambiguous. Germline values: CDR1 MNHNS, CDR2 SASEGT. The length of the CDR3 is 13 residues. V shed 3 bases and J shed 1 base, with 4 bases lying between them.

V usage is TRBV5-4 and J usage is TRBJ1-2; D uncertain. Per germline, CDR1 SGHNT and CDR2 YYREEE (reference sequence). V was shortened by 3 bases and J by 0 bases, with 9 bases between the two germline ends. This CDR3 contains 14 residues. The CDR3 DNA follows: TGTGCCAGCAGCTCCGGTGCGGCTAACTATGGCTACACCTTC. Protein product: CASSSGAANYGYTF.

This clonotype was seen more than once but under ten times. The rearrangement joins TRBV4-1 to TRBJ1-6; D not certain. CDR1 and CDR2 from the germline V gene are MGHRA and YSYEKL. CDR3 length: 16 residues. V lost 0 bases to trimming and J lost 4 bases, with 10 bases between them. CDR3 protein: CASSQDGSPYNSPLHF. CDR3 nucleotides: TGCGCCAGCAGCCAAGACGGGAGCCCATATAATTCACCCCTCCACTTT.

This clonotype has at least ten counts. The J gene is TRBJ1-1, the V gene TRBV6-1, with a tentative D call TRBD1 (5 bases). The germline V gene encodes CDR1 MNHNS and CDR2 SASEGT. V shed 6 bases and J shed 1 base, with 15 bases lying between them. The CDR3 contains 15 residues. The chain's CDR3 is CASRNSGRSNTEAFF. The CDR3 nucleotides read TGTGCCAGCAGGAACTCGGGACGGTCGAACACTGAAGCTTTCTTT.

Relative to its sample, this clonotype is medium-sized (0.01 to 0.1%). This sequence joins TRBV29-1 and TRBJ1-2, with D possibly matching TRBD1 (6 bases). The CDR3 consists of 14 residues. V shed 5 bases and J shed 8 bases, with 21 bases lying between them. From germline, CDR1 is SQVTM and CDR2 ANQGSEA. The CDR3 coding sequence is TGCAGCGTTCACGAGGACAGACTAAGTGGCGGCTACACCTTC. Protein: CSVHEDRLSGGYTF.

This clonotype came up many times. This chain uses TRBV19 with TRBJ1-5; D gene uncertain. With 3 bases removed from V and 1 base from J, the gap between germline ends came to 10 bases. This CDR3 is built from 15 residues. The V gene's germline CDR1 is LNHDA and CDR2 SQIVND (reference sequence). The CDR3 region is CASSIYGESNQPQHF. CDR3 nucleotides: TGTGCCAGTAGTATCTACGGGGAAAGCAATCAGCCCCAGCATTTT. The complete variable domain, with remaining parts taken from reference TRBV19 and TRBJ1-5, reads DGGITQSPKYLFRKEGQNVTLSCEQNLNHDAMYWYRQDPGQGLRLIYYSQIVNDFQKGDIAEGYSVSREKKESFPLTVTSAQKNPTAFYLCASSIYGESNQPQHFGDGTRLSIL.

This clonotype is categorized as medium-sized. The rearrangement links TRBV27 to TRBJ1-1; D ambiguous. Germline loops: CDR1 MNHEY, CDR2 SMNVEV (reference sequence). V was trimmed by 1 base and J by 1 base, leaving 7 bases between them. The CDR3 is 14 amino acids. The CDR3 coding sequence is TGTGCCAGCAGTTTATGGTCTGGGAACACTGAAGCTTTCTTT. Its translation is CASSLWSGNTEAFF.

The J gene is TRBJ2-1, the V gene TRBV20-1; 9 nucleotides line up with TRBD2. This CDR3 has 15 residues. CDR1 is DFQATT and CDR2 is SNEGSKA in the germline V gene (reference sequence). Trimming took 0 bases from V and 6 from J; bases not matched to a gene: 6. CDR3 in DNA: TGCAGTGCTAGAGATGGCGGGGGGGCCGCCAATGAGCAGTTCTTC. It is translated as CSARDGGGAANEQFF.

In its sample, this clonotype is medium-sized. In DNA form, the CDR3 reads TGTGCCAGCTCGGTGACAGAGCTTCAGCCCCAGCATTTT. Translation: CASSVTELQPQHF. The V and J genes are TRBV6-4 and TRBJ1-5; perhaps TRBD1 as D (5 bases). With 8 bases removed from V and 6 bases from J, the gap between germline ends came to 14 bases. There are 13 residues in the CDR3. Germline loops: CDR1 MRHNA, CDR2 SNTAGT.

In its sample, this clonotype ranks as medium-sized. The chain carries TRBV5-1 and TRBJ1-1; D remains unclear. The V end was cut by 7 bases, the J end by 8 bases, with 18 bases between. This CDR3 spans 13 amino acids. The germline V gene encodes CDR1 SGHRS and CDR2 YFSETQ. As DNA, the CDR3 is TGCGCCAGCGGAGACCCCGGTAGCAGCGAAGCTTTCTTT. This sequence encodes CASGDPGSSEAFF.